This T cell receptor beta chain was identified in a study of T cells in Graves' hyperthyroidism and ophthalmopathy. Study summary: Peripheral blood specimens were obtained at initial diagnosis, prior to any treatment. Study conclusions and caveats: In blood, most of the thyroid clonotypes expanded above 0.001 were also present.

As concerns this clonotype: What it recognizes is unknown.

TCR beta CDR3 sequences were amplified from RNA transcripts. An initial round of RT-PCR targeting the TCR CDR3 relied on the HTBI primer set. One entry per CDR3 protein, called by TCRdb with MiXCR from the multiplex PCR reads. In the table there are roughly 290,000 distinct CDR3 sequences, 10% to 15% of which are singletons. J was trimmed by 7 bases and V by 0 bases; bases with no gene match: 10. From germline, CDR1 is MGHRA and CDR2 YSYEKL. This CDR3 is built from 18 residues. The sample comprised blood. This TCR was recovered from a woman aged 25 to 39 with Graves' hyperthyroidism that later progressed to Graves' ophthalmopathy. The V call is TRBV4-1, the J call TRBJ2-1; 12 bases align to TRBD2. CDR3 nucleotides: TGCGCCAGCAGCCAAGAAGGGCTAGCGGGAGGGCCCGGTAATGAGCAGTTCTTC. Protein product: CASSQEGLAGGPGNEQFF.